The T cell receptor beta chain described here comes from a study of OX40 agonist ivuxolimab in advanced cancers. Study at large: Patients took ivuxolimab, an agonistic anti-OX40 (CD134) antibody. Prior therapy, whether anti-PD-1, anti-PD-L1 or anti-CTLA-4, was allowed, and about 39% had some. The study's findings and limits: There were, on average, more expanded clones in CD8+ T cells than in CD4+. CD4+ and CD8+ blood T cells expanded clonally by week 6 at 0.1 to 3.0 mg/kg.

Some clones are missing from TCRdb's copy, which holds only in-frame ones; the method was immunoSEQ multiplex PCR. The sample includes tens of thousands of clones, roughly 80% of them seen just once. The table lists this clone with a few counts. What it binds is unknown. The sequenced sample was CD4+ or CD8+ T cells sorted from blood, obtained in a trial of the OX40 agonist ivuxolimab. The sequence was obtained from an adult with an advanced solid tumor such as melanoma, head and neck, liver or kidney cancer.

CDR3 in DNA: TGTGCCAGCAGCCCCCGGTTTCTCGACAATGAGCAGTTCTTC. It codes for CASSPRFLDNEQFF. The V gene is TRBV9, the J gene TRBJ2-1; no firm D call. This CDR3 comprises 14 residues. Trimming removed 4 bases from V and 5 bases from J, with 13 bases in between. CDR1 SGDLS and CDR2 YYNGEE come from the germline V gene.